What follows is one T cell receptor (beta chain) and its context. The antigen is undetermined. TCRdb's copy holds only in-frame clones and misses some; the assay was immunoSEQ multiplex PCR. The sample includes about half a million clones, nearly 90% seen only once; the top ten take about 1.5%. Germline CDR1 reads SQVTM; CDR2 reads ANQGSEA. The ends lost 4 bases at V and 3 bases at J; junction bases unmatched: 3. The CDR3 extends over 14 amino acids. Sample treatment: about 20 received Ad26.COV2.S at low or high dose, single or two shots; about 5 received placebo; per-sample allocation not given. Sample collection was performed on day 63 after the first vaccine or placebo injection. Donation was by an adult aged 18-55 years who was in Boston. This sample was taken from a study of Ad26.COV2.S vaccination and SARS-CoV-2 variants. Across the study: Recipients of Ad26.COV2.S got it intramuscularly, once or twice 56 days apart.

Study findings and constraints: Individuals receiving vaccine had higher spike-specific TCR breadth than placebo recipients did. Breadth, reportedly substantial, characterized the spike-specific CD8+ and CD4+ T cell responses after vaccination.

This receptor was obtained from a person aged 18-65 years who received the Ad26.COV2.S COVID-19 vaccine or a placebo. The sequenced sample was peripheral blood, obtained in a trial of Ad26.COV2.S vaccine versus placebo. V and J are TRBV29-1 and TRBJ2-3; 11 bases are shared with TRBD2. CDR3 loop: CSVALAGVTDTQYF. The DNA of the CDR3 is TGCAGCGTTGCACTAGCGGGAGTAACAGATACGCAGTATTTT.